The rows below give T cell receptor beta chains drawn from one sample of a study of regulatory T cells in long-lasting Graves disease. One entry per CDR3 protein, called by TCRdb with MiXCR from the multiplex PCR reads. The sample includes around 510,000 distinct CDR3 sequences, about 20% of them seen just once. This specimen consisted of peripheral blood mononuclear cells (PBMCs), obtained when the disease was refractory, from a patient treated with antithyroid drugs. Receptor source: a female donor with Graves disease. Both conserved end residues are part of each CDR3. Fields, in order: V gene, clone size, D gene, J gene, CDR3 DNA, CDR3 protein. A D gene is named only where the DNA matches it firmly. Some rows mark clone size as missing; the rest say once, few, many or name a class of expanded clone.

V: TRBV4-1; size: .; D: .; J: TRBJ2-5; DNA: TGCGCCAGCAGCCACCTACAGAACCCCCGGGAGACCCAGTACTTC; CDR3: CASSHLQNPRETQYF
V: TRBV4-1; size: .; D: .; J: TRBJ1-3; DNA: TGCGCCAGCAGCCAAGATTCGCGCCGAGTGAGTGGAAACACCATATATTTT; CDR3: CASSQDSRRVSGNTIYF
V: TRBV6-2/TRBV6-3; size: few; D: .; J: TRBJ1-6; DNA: TGTGCCAGCAGTTACACCGGACGGTTCAATTCACCCCTCCACTTT; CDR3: CASSYTGRFNSPLHF
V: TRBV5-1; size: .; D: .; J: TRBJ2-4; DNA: TGCGCCAGCACGTCCGGGGACCCTCTGTCGGATGGGCCTCAGTACTTC; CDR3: CASTSGDPLSDGPQYF
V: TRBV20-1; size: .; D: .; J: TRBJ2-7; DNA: TGCAGTGCTAGGACAGCTGGTATGGCTTCCTCCTACGAGCGGTACTTC; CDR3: CSARTAGMASSYERYF
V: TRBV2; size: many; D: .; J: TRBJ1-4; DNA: TGTGCCAGCAGCGTCAATCCCTCCCAGGCTCATAATGAAAAACTGTTTTTT; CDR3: CASSVNPSQAHNEKLFF
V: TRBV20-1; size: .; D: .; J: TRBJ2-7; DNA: TGCAGTGCTAGTTCAGGCCCCGAGCAGTACTTC; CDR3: CSASSGPEQYF
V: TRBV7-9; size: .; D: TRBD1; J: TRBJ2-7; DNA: TGTGCCAGCAGCTCTACGACAGGGAACGACGAGCAGTACTTC; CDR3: CASSSTTGNDEQYF
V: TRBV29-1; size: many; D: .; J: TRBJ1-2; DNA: TGCAGCGTTGAAGCAGGGAATGGCTACACCTTC; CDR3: CSVEAGNGYTF
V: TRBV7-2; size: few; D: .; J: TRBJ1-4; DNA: TGTGCCAGCAGCTTGACAGCCATCAATGAAAAACTGTTTTTT; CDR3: CASSLTAINEKLFF
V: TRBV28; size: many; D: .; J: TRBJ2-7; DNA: TGTGCCAGCAGTACCCAGGGCGCACGCTACGAGCAGTACTTC; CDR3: CASSTQGARYEQYF
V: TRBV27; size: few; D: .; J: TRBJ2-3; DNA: TGTGCCAGCAGGAGGATAGCGGCTAGCACAGATACGCAGTATTTT; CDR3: CASRRIAASTDTQYF
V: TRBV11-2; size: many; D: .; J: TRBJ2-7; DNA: TGTGCCAGCAGCCCCAGGCGGGCAATCTCCTACGAGCAGTACTTC; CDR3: CASSPRRAISYEQYF
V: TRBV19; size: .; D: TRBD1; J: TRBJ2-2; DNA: TGTGCCAGTAGTTTACTGGACAGGTCCGGGGAGCTGTTTTTT; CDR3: CASSLLDRSGELFF
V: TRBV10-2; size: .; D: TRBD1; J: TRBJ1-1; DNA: TGCGCCAGCAGTGGAGGCTCCGGGACAGAGCGAACTGAAGCTTTCTTT; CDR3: CASSGGSGTERTEAFF
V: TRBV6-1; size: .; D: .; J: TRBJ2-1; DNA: TGTGCCAGCAGTGTAGAACTAAACAATGAGCAGTTCTTC; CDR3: CASSVELNNEQFF
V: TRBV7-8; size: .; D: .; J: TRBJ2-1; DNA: TGTGCCAGCAGCACCCGGACTACCTCCTACAATGAGCAGTTCTTC; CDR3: CASSTRTTSYNEQFF
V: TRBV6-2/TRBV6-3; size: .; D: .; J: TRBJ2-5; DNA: TGTGCCAGCAGTGAAGCCACCGGGGTCGTGTGGGAGACCCAGTACTTC; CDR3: CASSEATGVVWETQYF
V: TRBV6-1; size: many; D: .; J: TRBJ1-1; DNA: TGTGCCAGCAGTGAAGGAGGATTACGAGGTGTACACACTGAAGCTTTCTTT; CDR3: CASSEGGLRGVHTEAFF
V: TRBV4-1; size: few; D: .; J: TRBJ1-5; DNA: TGCGCCAGCAGCCAAGTAGGCAGGGACCATCAGCCCCAGCATTTT; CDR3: CASSQVGRDHQPQHF
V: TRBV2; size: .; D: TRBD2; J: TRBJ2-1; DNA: TGTGCCAGCAGTGCCCGTAGCGGGAGCTCCTACAATGAGCAGTTCTTC; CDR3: CASSARSGSSYNEQFF
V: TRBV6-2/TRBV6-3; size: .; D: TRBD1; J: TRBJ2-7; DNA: TGTGCCAGCAGTTACAGCCAGGGGGTAGTATCCTACGAGCAGTACTTC; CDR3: CASSYSQGVVSYEQYF
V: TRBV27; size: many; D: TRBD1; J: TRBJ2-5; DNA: TGTGCCAGCAGTTTATCGGGGGCCCTTGACAGGGGGTTAGGGAAAAAGACCCAGTACTTC; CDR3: CASSLSGALDRGLGKKTQYF
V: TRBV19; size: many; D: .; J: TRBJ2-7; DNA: TGTGCCAGTAGTATCTCTAGCGACGTCTCCTACGAGCAGTACTTC; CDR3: CASSISSDVSYEQYF
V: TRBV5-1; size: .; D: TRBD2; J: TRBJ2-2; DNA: TGCGCCAGCAGCTTGATGCCTAGCGGGAGCGGGGCCGGGGAGCTGTTTTTT; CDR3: CASSLMPSGSGAGELFF
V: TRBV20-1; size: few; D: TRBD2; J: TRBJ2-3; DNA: TGCAGTGCTAGGCTAGCGGGGAGCACAGATACGCAGTATTTT; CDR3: CSARLAGSTDTQYF
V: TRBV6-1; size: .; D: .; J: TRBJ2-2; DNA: TGTGCCAGCAGTATAGGGGCCACCGGGGAGCTGTTTTTT; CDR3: CASSIGATGELFF
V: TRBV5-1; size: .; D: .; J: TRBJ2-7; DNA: TGCGCCAGCAGCTTTGGTCGACAGGTTAGCTACGAGCAGTACTTC; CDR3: CASSFGRQVSYEQYF
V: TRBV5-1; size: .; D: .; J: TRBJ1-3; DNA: TGCGCCAGCAGTCGGGACGGCAACTCTGGAAACACCATATATTTT; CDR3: CASSRDGNSGNTIYF
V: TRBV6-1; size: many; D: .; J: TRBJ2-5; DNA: TGTGCCAGCAGTCTCACCGGGCCCAGGGAGACCCAGTACTTC; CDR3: CASSLTGPRETQYF
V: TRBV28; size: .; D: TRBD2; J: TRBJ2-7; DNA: TGTGCCAGCTATAGGCGGGGGGCAGGCGAGCAGTACTTC; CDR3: CASYRRGAGEQYF
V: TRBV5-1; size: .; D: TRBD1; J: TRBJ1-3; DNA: TGCACCAGCAGCTTGGAGCAGGGGGCGAGTCGTGGAAACACCATATATTTT; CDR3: CTSSLEQGASRGNTIYF
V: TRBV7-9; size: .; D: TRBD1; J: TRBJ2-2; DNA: TGTGCCAGCAGCGCAAACCAGGGGGAGAGTACCGGGGAGCTGTTTTTT; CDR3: CASSANQGESTGELFF
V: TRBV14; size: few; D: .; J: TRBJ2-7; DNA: TGTGCCAGCAGCCTCCTGACGGTCTCCGAGCAGTACTTC; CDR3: CASSLLTVSEQYF
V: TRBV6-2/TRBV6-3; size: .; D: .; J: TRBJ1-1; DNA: TGTGCCAGCAGTTACTCAGGGGCCCAGAACACTGAAGCTTTCTTT; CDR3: CASSYSGAQNTEAFF
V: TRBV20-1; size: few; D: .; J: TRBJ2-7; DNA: TGCAGTGCCCTGACTCGGAGCTCCTACGAGCAGTACTTC; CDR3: CSALTRSSYEQYF
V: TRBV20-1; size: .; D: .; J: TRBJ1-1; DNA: TGCAGTGCTCCTAACCGTCCGGAGGGGGACACTGAAGCTTTCTTT; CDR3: CSAPNRPEGDTEAFF
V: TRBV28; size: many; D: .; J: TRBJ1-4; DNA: TGTGCCAGCAGTGGGATGGAGGGGCCGACTAATGAAAAACTGTTTTTT; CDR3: CASSGMEGPTNEKLFF
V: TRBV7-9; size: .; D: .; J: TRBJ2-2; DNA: TGTGCCAGCAGCTTAGTTAGACGGAACACCGGGGAGCTGTTTTTT; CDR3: CASSLVRRNTGELFF